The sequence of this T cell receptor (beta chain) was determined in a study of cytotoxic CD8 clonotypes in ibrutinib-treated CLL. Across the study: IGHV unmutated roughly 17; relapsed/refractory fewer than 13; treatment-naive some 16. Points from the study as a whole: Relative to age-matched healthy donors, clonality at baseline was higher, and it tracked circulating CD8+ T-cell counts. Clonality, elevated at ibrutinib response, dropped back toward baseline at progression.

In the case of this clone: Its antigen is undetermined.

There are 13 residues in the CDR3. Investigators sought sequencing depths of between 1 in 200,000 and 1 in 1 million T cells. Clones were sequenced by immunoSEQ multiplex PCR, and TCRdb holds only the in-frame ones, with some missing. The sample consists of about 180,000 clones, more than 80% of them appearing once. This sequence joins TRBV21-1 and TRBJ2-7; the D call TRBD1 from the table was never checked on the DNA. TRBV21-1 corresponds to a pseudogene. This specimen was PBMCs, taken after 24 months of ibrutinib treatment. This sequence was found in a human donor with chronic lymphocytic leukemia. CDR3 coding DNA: TGTGCCAGCAGCAAGGACAGAGGAAGCGAGCAGTACTTC. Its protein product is CASSKDRGSEQYF.